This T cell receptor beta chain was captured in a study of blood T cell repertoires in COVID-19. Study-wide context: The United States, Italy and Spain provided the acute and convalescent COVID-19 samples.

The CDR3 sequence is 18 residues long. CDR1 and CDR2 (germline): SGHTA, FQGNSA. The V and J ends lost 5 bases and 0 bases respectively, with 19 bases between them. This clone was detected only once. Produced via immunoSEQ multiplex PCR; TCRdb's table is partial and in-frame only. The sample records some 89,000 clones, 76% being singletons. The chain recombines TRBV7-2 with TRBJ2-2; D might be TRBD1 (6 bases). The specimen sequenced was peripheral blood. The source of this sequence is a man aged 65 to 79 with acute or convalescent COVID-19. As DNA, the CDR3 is TGTGCCAGCAGCGCGGATCCAACGGGACAAACGAACACCGGGGAGCTGTTTTTT. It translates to CASSADPTGQTNTGELFF.